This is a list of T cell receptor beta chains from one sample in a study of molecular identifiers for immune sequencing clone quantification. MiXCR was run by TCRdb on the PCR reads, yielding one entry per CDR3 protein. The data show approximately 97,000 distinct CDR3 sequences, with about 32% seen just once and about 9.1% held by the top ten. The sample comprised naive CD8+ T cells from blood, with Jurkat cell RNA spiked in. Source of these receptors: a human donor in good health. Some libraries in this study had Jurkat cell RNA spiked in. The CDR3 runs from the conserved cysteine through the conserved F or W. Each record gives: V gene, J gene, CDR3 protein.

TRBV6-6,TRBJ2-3,CASSYVRGGSDTQYF
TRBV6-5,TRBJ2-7,CASSYSGLAGRYEQYF
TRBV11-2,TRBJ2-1,CASSLEASANEQFF
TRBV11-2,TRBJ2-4,CASSLRRGSLVTKNIQYF
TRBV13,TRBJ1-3,CASSPAIGNTIYF
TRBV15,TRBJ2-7,CATSSSSSGYEQYF
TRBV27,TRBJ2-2,CASSYGGRGTGELIF
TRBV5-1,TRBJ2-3,CASSPSGMGADTQYF
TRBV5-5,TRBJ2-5,CASSQKLTEIQETQYF
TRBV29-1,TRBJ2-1,CSVEARGHYNEQLF
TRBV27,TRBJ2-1,CASSSGGAGNEQFF
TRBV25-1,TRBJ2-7,CASTLTVGRNNEQYF
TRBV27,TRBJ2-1,CASSSTLTSGRNEQFF
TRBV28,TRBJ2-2,CASSSDRLNTGELFF
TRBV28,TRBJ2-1,CASSPPRAIHEQFF
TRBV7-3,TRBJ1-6,CASGSPLHF